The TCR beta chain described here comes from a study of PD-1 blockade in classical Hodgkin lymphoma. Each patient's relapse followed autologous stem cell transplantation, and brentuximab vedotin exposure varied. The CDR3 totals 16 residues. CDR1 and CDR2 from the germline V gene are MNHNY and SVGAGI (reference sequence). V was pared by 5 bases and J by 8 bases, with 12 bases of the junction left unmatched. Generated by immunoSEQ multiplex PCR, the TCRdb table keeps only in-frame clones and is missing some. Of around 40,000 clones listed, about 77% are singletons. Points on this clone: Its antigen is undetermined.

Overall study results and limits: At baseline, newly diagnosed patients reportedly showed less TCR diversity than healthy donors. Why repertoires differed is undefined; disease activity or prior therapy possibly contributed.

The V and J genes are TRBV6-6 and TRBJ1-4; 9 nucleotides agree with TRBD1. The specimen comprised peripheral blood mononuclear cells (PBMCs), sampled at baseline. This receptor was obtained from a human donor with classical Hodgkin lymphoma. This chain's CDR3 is CASSKSQGALKEKLFF. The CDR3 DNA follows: TGTGCCAGCAGTAAATCACAGGGGGCGCTGAAAGAAAAACTGTTTTTT.